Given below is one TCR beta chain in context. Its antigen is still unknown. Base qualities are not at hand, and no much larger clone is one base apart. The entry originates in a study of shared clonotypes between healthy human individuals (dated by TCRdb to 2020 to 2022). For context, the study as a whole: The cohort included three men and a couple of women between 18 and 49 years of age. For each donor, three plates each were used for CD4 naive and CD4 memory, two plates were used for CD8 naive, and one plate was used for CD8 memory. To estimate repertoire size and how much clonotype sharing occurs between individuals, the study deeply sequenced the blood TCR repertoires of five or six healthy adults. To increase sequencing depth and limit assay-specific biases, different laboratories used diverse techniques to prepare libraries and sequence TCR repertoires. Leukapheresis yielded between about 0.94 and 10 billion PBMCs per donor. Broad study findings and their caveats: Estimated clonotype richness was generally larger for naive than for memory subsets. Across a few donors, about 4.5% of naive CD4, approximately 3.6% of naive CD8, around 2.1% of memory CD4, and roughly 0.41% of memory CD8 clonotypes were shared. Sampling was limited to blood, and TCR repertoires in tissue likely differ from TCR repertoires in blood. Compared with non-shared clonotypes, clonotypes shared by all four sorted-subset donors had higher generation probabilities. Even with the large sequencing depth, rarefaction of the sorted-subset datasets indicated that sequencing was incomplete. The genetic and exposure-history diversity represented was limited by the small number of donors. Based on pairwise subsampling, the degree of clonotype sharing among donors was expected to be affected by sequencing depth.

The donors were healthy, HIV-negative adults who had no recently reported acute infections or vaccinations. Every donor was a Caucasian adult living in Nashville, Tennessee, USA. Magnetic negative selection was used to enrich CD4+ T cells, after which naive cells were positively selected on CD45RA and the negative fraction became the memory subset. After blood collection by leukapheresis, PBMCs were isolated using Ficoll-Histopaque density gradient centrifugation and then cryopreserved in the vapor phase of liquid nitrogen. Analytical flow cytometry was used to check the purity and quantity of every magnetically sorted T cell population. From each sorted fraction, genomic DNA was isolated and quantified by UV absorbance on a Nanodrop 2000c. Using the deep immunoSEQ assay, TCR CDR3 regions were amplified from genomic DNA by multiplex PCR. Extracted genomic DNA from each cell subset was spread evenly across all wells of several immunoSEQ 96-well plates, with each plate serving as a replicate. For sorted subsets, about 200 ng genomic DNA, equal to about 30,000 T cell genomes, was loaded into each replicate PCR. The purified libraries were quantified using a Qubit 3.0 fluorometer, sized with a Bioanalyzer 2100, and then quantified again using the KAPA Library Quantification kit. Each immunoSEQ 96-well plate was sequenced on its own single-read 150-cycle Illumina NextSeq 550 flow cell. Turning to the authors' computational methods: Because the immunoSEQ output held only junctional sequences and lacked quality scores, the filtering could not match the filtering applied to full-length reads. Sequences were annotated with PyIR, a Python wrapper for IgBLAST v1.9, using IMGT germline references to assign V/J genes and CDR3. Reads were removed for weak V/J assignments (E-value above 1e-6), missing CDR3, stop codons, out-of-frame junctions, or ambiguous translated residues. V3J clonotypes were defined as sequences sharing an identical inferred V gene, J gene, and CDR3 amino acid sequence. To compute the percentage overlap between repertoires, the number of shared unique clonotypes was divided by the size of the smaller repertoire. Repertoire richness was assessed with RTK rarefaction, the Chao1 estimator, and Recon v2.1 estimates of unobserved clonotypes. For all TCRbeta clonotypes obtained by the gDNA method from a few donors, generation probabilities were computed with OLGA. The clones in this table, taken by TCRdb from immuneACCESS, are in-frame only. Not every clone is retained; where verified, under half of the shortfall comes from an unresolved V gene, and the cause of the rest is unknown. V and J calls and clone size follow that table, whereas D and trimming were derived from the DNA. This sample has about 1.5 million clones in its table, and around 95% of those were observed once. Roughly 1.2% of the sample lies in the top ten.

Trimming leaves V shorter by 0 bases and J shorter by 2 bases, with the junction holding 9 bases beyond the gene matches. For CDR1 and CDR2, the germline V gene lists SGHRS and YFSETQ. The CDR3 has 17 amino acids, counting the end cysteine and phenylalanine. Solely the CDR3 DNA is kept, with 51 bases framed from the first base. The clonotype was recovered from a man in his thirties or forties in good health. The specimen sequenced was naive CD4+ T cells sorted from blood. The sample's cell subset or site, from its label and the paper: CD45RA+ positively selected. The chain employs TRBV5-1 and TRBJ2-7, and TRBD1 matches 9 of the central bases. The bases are TGCGCCAGCAGCTTGGGGCCGAGGACAGGGGAGGCCTACGAGCAGTACTTC. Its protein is CASSLGPRTGEAYEQYF.